A selection of T cell receptor beta chains follows, all from one sample in a study of CD8 T cells in Susac syndrome. TCRdb independently ran MiXCR on the immunoSEQ multiplex PCR reads; one entry per CDR3 protein. Of 300,000 to 350,000 distinct CDR3 sequences in the sample, 90% to 95% are singletons; the top ten hold 0.06% to 0.075%. Sequencing input: CD4+ T cells from PBMCs. The origin of the receptors is a human donor with multiple sclerosis. The CDR3 runs from the conserved cysteine through the conserved F or W. The D gene is left open where the match is weak. A row's size may be missing; if present it is once, few, many or a size class.

clone_size	d_call	v_call	j_call	cdr3_aa	cdr3_nt
.	.	TRBV29-1	TRBJ2-3	CSTPGTVARTDTQYF	TGCAGCACCCCCGGGACCGTGGCCCGCACAGATACGCAGTATTTT
.	TRBD1	TRBV10-3	TRBJ2-1	CAISEPDRGEQFF	TGTGCCATCAGTGAGCCCGACAGGGGTGAGCAGTTCTTC
.	TRBD2	TRBV7-8	TRBJ2-7	CASSSGTSGGKYEQYF	TGTGCCAGCAGCTCCGGGACTAGCGGGGGGAAGTACGAGCAGTACTTC
.	.	TRBV6-2/TRBV6-3	TRBJ1-3	CASRQGLSSSGNTIYF	TGTGCCAGCAGACAGGGACTGTCGAGCTCTGGAAACACCATATATTTT
.	.	TRBV4-1	TRBJ2-1	CASSQVGGRSNEQFF	TGCGCCAGCAGCCAAGTAGGAGGCAGGTCTAATGAGCAGTTCTTC
.	.	TRBV10-2	TRBJ1-2	CASSEQGNGYTF	TGCGCCAGCAGTGAGCAGGGGAATGGCTACACCTTC
.	.	TRBV30	TRBJ2-5	CAWIPKRSGPFGRQETQYF	TGTGCCTGGATCCCCAAGAGGTCAGGGCCTTTCGGACGACAAGAGACCCAGTACTTC
.	.	TRBV27	TRBJ2-7	CASSLVAGASYEQYF	TGTGCCAGCAGTTTGGTTGCAGGAGCCTCCTACGAGCAGTACTTC
.	.	TRBV2	TRBJ2-3	CASSVVRYTQYF	TGTGCCAGCAGCGTGGTCAGATATACGCAGTATTTT
once	TRBD1	TRBV7-7	TRBJ2-1	CASSLIRGPESEQFF	TGTGCTAGCAGCTTAATCAGGGGGCCAGAAAGTGAGCAGTTCTTC
.	.	TRBV7-9	TRBJ1-1	CASSTDGWRGTEAFF	TGTGCCAGCAGCACCGACGGGTGGAGGGGGACTGAAGCTTTCTTT
.	.	TRBV5-6	TRBJ1-5	CASSYGSGINQPQHF	TGTGCCAGCAGCTATGGTAGCGGTATCAATCAGCCCCAGCATTTT
.	.	TRBV6-2/TRBV6-3	TRBJ2-3	CASGRDSNSDTQYF	TGTGCCAGCGGGCGGGACTCGAACTCAGATACGCAGTATTTT
.	TRBD1	TRBV6-2/TRBV6-3	TRBJ2-7	CASSSPGTVYGEQYF	TGTGCCAGCAGTTCTCCCGGGACAGTATATGGCGAGCAGTACTTC
.	TRBD1	TRBV30	TRBJ1-2	CAWSLDRDYGYTF	TGTGCCTGGAGTCTGGACAGGGACTATGGCTACACCTTC
.	.	TRBV5-1	TRBJ1-1	CASSSMGDGQTEAFF	TGCGCCAGCAGCTCGATGGGCGATGGACAGACTGAAGCTTTCTTT
.	.	TRBV29-1	TRBJ2-5	CSVGDWGETQYF	TGCAGCGTTGGGGACTGGGGAGAGACCCAGTACTTC
.	.	TRBV12-3/TRBV12-4	TRBJ2-3	CASSLVPDTQYF	TGTGCCAGCAGTTTAGTGCCAGATACGCAGTATTTT
.	TRBD1	TRBV12-3/TRBV12-4	TRBJ1-1	CASSFSQGARNTEAFF	TGTGCCAGCAGTTTTTCGCAGGGGGCTAGGAACACTGAAGCTTTCTTT
.	.	TRBV28	TRBJ1-2	CASSISSTADYGYTF	TGTGCCAGCAGTATCTCCTCGACAGCCGACTATGGCTACACCTTC
.	.	TRBV11-2	TRBJ2-5	CASSLGSSEETQYF	TGTGCCAGCAGCCTCGGGAGCAGCGAAGAGACCCAGTACTTC
.	.	TRBV15	TRBJ2-7	CATSRDPGLYEQYF	TGTGCCACCAGCAGAGATCCGGGACTCTACGAGCAGTACTTC
.	.	TRBV6-5	TRBJ2-3	CASSRQRSLDTQYF	TGTGCCAGCAGTAGACAGAGGAGCCTCGATACGCAGTATTTT
.	TRBD1	TRBV6-1	TRBJ1-5	CASSSRGPNQPQHF	TGTGCCAGCAGTTCAAGGGGGCCCAATCAGCCCCAGCATTTT
.	.	TRBV5-1	TRBJ2-1	CASRQDASNNEQFF	TGCGCCAGCAGACAGGATGCCTCAAACAATGAGCAGTTCTTC
few	.	TRBV30	TRBJ1-4	CAWSPGRVSNEKLFF	TGTGCCTGGTCCCCGGGGAGGGTTTCTAATGAAAAACTGTTTTTT
.	TRBD1	TRBV20-1	TRBJ1-1	CSARKETGPWNTEAFF	TGCAGTGCTAGAAAGGAGACAGGGCCATGGAACACTGAAGCTTTCTTT
.	TRBD1	TRBV19	TRBJ1-1	CASSIYRGHTEAFF	TGTGCCAGTAGTATTTACAGGGGGCACACTGAAGCTTTCTTT
.	.	TRBV25-1	TRBJ2-2	CASRGPLNTGELFF	TGTGCCAGCCGAGGACCCTTGAACACCGGGGAGCTGTTTTTT
once	.	TRBV7-2	TRBJ1-1	CASSSLGGGKAEAFF	TGTGCCAGCAGCTCCCTAGGGGGGGGAAAGGCTGAAGCTTTCTTT
.	.	TRBV14	TRBJ1-6	CASSHRGTVYNSPLHF	TGTGCCAGCAGCCACCGAGGGACCGTTTATAATTCACCCCTCCACTTT
.	.	TRBV20-1	TRBJ1-2	CSARDLAERGYTF	TGCAGTGCTAGAGATCTGGCAGAACGTGGCTACACCTTC